A single sample gave rise to the 14 T cell receptor beta chains below, sequenced in a study of blood T cells in healthy people across ages. Alongside a J-beta primer mix, a sample-barcoded 5' primer served in a second PCR lasting roughly 7 to 11 cycles. Each CDR3 protein gets one entry after TCRdb re-called the 5' RACE reads with MiXCR. The profile covers approximately 770,000 distinct CDR3 sequences, with roughly 60% appearing a single time and about 20% taken by the ten largest. Input material: blood. The source is a man aged 25-40 years in good health.

This clonotype was detected ten times or more. V gene TRBV20-1 combines with J gene TRBJ2-5; D is possibly TRBD1 (6 bases). Germline-derived CDR1 and CDR2 are DFQATT and SNEGSKA (reference sequence). V lost 8 bases, J lost 0 bases, and 19 bases lay in between. This CDR3 spans 15 amino acids. CDR3 sequence: CSSNLQGQNQETQYF. DNA of the CDR3: TGCAGTTCAAACCTACAAGGACAGAACCAAGAGACCCAGTACTTC.

The chain links TRBV7-2 to TRBJ1-2; D remains unclear. V lost 5 bases and J 3 bases, leaving 13 bases between the germline ends. The CDR3 runs 14 residues. Per the germline V gene, CDR1 is SGHTA and CDR2 is FQGNSA. CDR3 DNA sequence: TGTGCCAGCAGCCGGCTCTCGGGAGACTATGGCTACACCTTC. This encodes CASSRLSGDYGYTF.

V and J are TRBV11-1 and TRBJ2-5, with TRBD2 identical over 10 bases. Germline V gene sequence: CDR1 SGHAT, CDR2 FQDESV (reference sequence). The ends lost 2 bases at V and 1 base at J; junction bases unmatched: 16. The CDR3 loop spans 20 amino acids. This chain's CDR3 is CASSLIVTSGAPKFQETQYF. CDR3 sequence (DNA): TGTGCCAGCAGCTTAATTGTAACTAGCGGGGCGCCGAAGTTCCAAGAGACCCAGTACTTC.

This chain connects TRBV10-3 to TRBJ2-3; a possible D gene is TRBD1 (6 bases). Germline V gene lookup returns CDR1 ENHRY and CDR2 SYGVKD. Trimming left V 10 bases short and J 3 bases short, with 11 bases between. The CDR3 has 12 residues. The CDR3 coding sequence is TGTGCCACCAGGGGTCCTACAGATACGCAGTATTTT. It specifies CATRGPTDTQYF.

In this sample, this clonotype turned up a few times. The V call is TRBV6-1, the J call TRBJ2-7; unclear D gene. The better agreement between TRBJ2-5 and the DNA end casts doubt on the J call. The CDR3 spans 14 residues. The germline V gene has CDR1 MNHNS and CDR2 SASEGT. CDR3 sequence (DNA): TGTGCCAGCAGTGAATGGATCCCCGGGGAGACCCAGTACTTC. It is translated as CASSEWIPGETQYF.

The chain links TRBV2 to TRBJ2-1, with TRBD2 as a possible D gene (7 bases). The germline CDR1 and CDR2 sequences are SNHLY and FYNNEI. The V gene lost 6 bases and the J gene lost 1 base, with 16 bases spanning the gap. This CDR3 has 16 amino acids. The CDR3 sequence is CASSRGGRGSYNEQFF. CDR3 DNA: TGTGCCAGCAGCCGAGGGGGGCGGGGGTCCTACAATGAGCAGTTCTTC.

There are a few counts of this clonotype. The rearrangement links TRBV5-5 to TRBJ2-6; D may match TRBD1 or TRBD2 (5 bases each). V lost 2 bases to trimming and J lost 2 bases, with 17 bases between them. CDR3 length: 18 residues. Germline CDR1 SGHKS, CDR2 YYEKEE (reference sequence). The DNA of the CDR3 is TGTGCCAGCAGCTTCGGGGCTGAGGGCTATACTGGGGCCAACGTCCTGACTTTC. Its protein product is CASSFGAEGYTGANVLTF. Based on the CDR3 plus reference TRBV5-5 and TRBJ2-6, the full variable domain is DAGVTQSPTHLIKTRGQQVTLRCSPISGHKSVSWYQQVLGQGPQFIFQYYEKEERGRGNFPDRFSARQFPNYSSELNVNALLLGDSALYLCASSFGAEGYTGANVLTFGAGSRLTVL.

This clonotype was observed a single time. The rearrangement uses TRBV29-1 and TRBJ2-3; D possibly corresponds to TRBD1 (7 bases). The V end was cut by 6 bases, the J end by 8 bases, with 15 bases between. The germline V gene encodes CDR1 SQVTM and CDR2 ANQGSEA. The CDR3 has 12 residues. CDR3 loop: CSVGGGEITQYF. The DNA for the CDR3 is TGCAGCGTAGGAGGGGGCGAGATTACGCAGTATTTT.

The CDR3 loop reads CSARRPGAPTYEQYF. The CDR3 nucleotides read TGCAGTGCTAGAAGGCCGGGAGCCCCCACCTACGAGCAGTACTTC. The chain is built from TRBV20-1 and TRBJ2-7; D is possibly TRBD2 (6 bases). This CDR3 is built from 15 residues. The V end was cut by 2 bases, the J end by 2 bases, with 16 bases between. In germline, CDR1 is DFQATT, CDR2 SNEGSKA (reference sequence).

The CDR3 DNA reads as TGCGCCAGCAGCTTGGGCGGGGGAGTAAGGACTGAAGCTTTCTTT. This codes for CASSLGGGVRTEAFF. The V call is TRBV5-1, the J call TRBJ1-1, with D maybe TRBD1 (5 bases). Germline lookup yields CDR1 SGHRS and CDR2 YFSETQ. V was clipped by 0 bases and J by 5 bases, with 14 bases between them. This CDR3 spans 15 amino acids.

The chain combines TRBV10-3 with TRBJ2-1; D is perhaps TRBD1 or TRBD2 (5 bases each). Trimming pared 6 bases from V and 8 bases from J, leaving 17 bases between. This CDR3 comprises 14 residues. Germline V gives CDR1 ENHRY, CDR2 SYGVKD. The CDR3 loop reads CAISPSSGADEQFF. DNA of the CDR3: TGTGCCATCAGCCCTTCTTCCGGGGCGGATGAGCAGTTCTTC.

This clonotype was counted between two and nine times. The rearrangement uses TRBV27 and TRBJ2-1; the D is unclear. CDR1 MNHEY and CDR2 SMNVEV come from the germline V gene (reference sequence). Deletions cut 10 bases from V and 7 bases from J, with 20 bases between. The CDR3 is 14 amino acids. CDR3 in DNA: TGTGCCACTCTGACCGCACCCCAAGGGAATGAGCAGTTCTTC. Encoded protein: CATLTAPQGNEQFF.

The rearrangement uses TRBV7-2 and TRBJ1-5, with D unclear. V gave up 2 bases and J gave up 7 bases, with 9 bases separating them. Germline assignment: CDR1 SGHTA and CDR2 FQGNSA. The CDR3 totals 13 residues. CDR3: CASSLWPRQPQHF. The CDR3 nucleotides read TGTGCCAGCAGCTTATGGCCCAGACAGCCCCAGCATTTT.

In this sample, this clonotype turned up once. CDR3 in DNA: TGTGCCAGCAGTGTCCCTAGCGGGGGGAGCATTCAGTACTTC. As protein: CASSVPSGGSIQYF. The gene calls are TRBV6-1 and TRBJ2-7; 11 positions match TRBD2. The end of the DNA aligns better with TRBJ2-4, so the J call may be wrong. Germline V gene sequence: CDR1 MNHNS, CDR2 SASEGT. CDR3 length: 14 residues.